This T cell receptor beta chain was found in a study of radiation and T cells in renal cell carcinoma. Study at large: Nephrectomy followed 15 Gy stereotactic body radiation by 4 weeks.

Worth noting for this clone: What it binds is unknown.

TCRdb's table, derived via immunoSEQ multiplex PCR, lists solely in-frame clones and lacks some. Of tens of thousands of clones in the sample, less than 85% were seen once. The germline V and J ends were trimmed by 4 bases and 2 bases, with 12 bases remaining between them. The CDR3 length is 14 residues. Germline CDR1 LNHNV, CDR2 YYDKDF (reference sequence). The time point is: blood 2 weeks post-SBRT. Noted treatment: 15 Gy SBRT to primary tumor, nephrectomy 4 weeks later. Serial blood draws occurred at baseline and 2 and 4 weeks post-SBRT. Broader study findings: Pretreatment tumor biopsies were lacking, so baseline clonotypes are unknown. From baseline, blood top tumor clonotypes peaked at 2 weeks post-radiation.

V and J are TRBV15 and TRBJ2-7, with TRBD1 as a possible D gene (6 bases). This TCR came from a woman between 65 and 79 years old with renal cell carcinoma. The sample consisted of blood, taken from a patient whose treatment included radiotherapy and nephrectomy. The CDR3 here is CATSINQGPYEQYF. As DNA, the CDR3 is TGTGCCACCAGCATAAATCAGGGGCCCTACGAGCAGTACTTC.